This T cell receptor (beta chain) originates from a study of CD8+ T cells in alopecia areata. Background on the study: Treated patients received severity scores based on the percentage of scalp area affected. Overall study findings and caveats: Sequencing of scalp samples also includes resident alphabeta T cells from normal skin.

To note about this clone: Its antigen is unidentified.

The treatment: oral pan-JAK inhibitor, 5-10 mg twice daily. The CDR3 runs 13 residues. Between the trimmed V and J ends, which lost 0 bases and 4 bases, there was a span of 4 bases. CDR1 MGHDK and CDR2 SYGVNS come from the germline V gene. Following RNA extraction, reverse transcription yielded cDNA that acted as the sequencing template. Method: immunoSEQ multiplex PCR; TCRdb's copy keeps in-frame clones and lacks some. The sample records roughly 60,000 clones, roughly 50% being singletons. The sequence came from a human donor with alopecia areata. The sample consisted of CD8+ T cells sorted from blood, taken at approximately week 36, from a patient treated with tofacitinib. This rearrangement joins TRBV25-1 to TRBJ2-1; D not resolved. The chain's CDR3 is CASSEYRYNEQFF. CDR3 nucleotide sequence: TGTGCCAGCAGTGAATACAGGTACAATGAGCAGTTCTTC.